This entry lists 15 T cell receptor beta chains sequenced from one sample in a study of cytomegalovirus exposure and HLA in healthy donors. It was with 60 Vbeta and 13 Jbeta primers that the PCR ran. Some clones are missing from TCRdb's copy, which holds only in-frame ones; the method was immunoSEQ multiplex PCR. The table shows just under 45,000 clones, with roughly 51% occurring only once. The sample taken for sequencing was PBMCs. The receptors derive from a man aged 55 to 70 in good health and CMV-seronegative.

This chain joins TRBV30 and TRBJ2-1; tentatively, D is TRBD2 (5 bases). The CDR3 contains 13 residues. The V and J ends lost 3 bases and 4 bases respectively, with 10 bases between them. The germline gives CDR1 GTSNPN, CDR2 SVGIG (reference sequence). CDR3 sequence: CAWSEGLYNEQFF. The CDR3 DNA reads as TGTGCCTGGAGCGAAGGACTTTACAATGAGCAGTTCTTC.

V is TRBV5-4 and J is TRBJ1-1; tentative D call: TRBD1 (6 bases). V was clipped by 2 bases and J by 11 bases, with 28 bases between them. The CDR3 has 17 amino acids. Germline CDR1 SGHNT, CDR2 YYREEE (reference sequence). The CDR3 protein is CASSLRGAQSGSLYAFF. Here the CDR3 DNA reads TGTGCCAGCAGCTTACGGGGGGCGCAGTCCGGGTCACTCTATGCTTTCTTT. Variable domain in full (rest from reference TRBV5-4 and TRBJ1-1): ETGVTQSPTHLIKTRGQQVTLRCSSQSGHNTVSWYQQALGQGPQFIFQYYREEENGRGNFPPRFSGLQFPNYSSELNVNALELDDSALYLCASSLRGAQSGSLYAFFGQGTRLTVV.

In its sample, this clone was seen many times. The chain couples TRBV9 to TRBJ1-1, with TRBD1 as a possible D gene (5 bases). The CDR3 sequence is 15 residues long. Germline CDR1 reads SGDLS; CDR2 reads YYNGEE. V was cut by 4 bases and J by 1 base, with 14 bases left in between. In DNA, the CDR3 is TGTGCCAGCAGCTTCTTAGTAGGGGAGAACACTGAAGCTTTCTTT. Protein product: CASSFLVGENTEAFF.

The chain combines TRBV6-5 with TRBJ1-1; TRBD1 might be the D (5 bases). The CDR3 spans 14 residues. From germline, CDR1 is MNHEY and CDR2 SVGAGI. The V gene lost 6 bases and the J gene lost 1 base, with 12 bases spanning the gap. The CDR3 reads CASRNPGGNTEAFF. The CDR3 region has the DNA TGTGCCAGCAGGAACCCGGGGGGGAACACTGAAGCTTTCTTT.

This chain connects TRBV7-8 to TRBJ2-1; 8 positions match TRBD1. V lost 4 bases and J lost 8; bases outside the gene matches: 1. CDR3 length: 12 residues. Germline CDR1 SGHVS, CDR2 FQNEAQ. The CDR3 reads CASSWTGYEQFF. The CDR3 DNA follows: TGTGCCAGCAGCTGGACAGGGTATGAGCAGTTCTTC.

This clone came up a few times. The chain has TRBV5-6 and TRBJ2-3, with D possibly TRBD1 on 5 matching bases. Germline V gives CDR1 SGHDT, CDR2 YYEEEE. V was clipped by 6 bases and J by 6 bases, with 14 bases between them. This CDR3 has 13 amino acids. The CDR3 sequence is CASTPRQTDTQYF. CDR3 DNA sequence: TGTGCCAGCACCCCTCGACAGACCGATACGCAGTATTTT.

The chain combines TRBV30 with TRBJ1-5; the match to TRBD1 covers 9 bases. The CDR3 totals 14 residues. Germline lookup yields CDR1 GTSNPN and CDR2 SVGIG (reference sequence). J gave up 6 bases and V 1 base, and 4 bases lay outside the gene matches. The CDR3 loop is CAWSGDREGQPQHF. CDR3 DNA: TGTGCCTGGAGTGGGGACAGGGAGGGTCAGCCCCAGCATTTT.

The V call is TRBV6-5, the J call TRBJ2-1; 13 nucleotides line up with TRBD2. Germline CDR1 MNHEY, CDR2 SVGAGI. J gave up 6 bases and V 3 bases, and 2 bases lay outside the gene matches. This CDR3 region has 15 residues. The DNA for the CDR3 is TGTGCCAGCAGTTATACTAGCGGGAGGGCCAATGAGCAGTTCTTC. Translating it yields CASSYTSGRANEQFF.

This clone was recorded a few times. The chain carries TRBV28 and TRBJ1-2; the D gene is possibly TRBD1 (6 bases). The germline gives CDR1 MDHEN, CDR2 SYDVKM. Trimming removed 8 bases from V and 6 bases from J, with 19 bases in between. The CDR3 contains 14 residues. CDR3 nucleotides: TGTGCCAGCGGGGGCAGGAGGTCCCTCCATGGCTACACCTTC. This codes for CASGGRRSLHGYTF.

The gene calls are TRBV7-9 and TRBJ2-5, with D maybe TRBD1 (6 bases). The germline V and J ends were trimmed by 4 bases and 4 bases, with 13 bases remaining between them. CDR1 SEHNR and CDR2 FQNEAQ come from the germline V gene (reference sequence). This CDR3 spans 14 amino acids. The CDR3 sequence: CASSYHLGGETQYF. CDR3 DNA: TGTGCCAGCAGCTATCATTTAGGGGGAGAGACCCAGTACTTC.

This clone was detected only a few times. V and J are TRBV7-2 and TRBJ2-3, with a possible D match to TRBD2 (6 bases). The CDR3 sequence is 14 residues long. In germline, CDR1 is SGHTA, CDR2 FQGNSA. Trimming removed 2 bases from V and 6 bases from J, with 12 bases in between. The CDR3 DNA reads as TGTGCCAGCAGCTTATCCCTGGAGGGGGATACGCAGTATTTT. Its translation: CASSLSLEGDTQYF.

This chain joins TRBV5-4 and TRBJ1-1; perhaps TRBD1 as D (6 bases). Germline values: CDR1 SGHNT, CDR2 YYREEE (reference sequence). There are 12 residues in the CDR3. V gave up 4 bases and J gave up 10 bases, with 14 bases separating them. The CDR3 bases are TGTGCCAGCAGCGAAGGTGAAGGGGGAGCTTTCTTT. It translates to CASSEGEGGAFF.

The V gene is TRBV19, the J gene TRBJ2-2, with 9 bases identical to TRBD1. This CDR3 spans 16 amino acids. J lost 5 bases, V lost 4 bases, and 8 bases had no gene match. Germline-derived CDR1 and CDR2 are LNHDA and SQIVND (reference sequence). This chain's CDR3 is CASSTLRGQGTGELFF. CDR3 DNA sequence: TGTGCCAGTAGTACTCTCCGGGGACAGGGTACCGGGGAGCTGTTTTTT.

CDR3 in DNA: TGTGCCAGCAGTTTGCAGAGGGTCGGAGAGCAGTACTTC. Translation: CASSLQRVGEQYF. V is TRBV27 and J is TRBJ2-7; D is possibly TRBD2 (5 bases). From germline, CDR1 is MNHEY and CDR2 SMNVEV (reference sequence). The CDR3 runs to 13 residues. V lost 3 bases, J lost 7 bases, and 13 bases lay in between.

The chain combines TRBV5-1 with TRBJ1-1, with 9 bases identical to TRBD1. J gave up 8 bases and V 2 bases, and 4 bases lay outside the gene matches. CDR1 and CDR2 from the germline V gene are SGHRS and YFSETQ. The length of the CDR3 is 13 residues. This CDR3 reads CASSFGQGREAFF. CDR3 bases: TGCGCCAGCAGCTTCGGACAGGGGAGGGAAGCTTTCTTT.